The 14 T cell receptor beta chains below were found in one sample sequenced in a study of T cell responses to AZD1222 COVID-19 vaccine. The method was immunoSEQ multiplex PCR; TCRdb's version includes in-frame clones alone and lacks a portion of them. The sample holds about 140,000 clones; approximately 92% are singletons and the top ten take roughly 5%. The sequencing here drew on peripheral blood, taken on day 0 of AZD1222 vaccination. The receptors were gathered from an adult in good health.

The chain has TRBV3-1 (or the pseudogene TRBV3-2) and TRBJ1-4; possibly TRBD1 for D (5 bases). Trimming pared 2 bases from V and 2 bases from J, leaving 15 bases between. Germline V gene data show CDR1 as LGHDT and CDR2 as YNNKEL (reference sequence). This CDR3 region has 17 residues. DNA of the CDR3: TGTGCCAGCAGCCAACGTGTGTCAGGGTGGACTAATGAAAAACTGTTTTTT. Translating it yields CASSQRVSGWTNEKLFF.

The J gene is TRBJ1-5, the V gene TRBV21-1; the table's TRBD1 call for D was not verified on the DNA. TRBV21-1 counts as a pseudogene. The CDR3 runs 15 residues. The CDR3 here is CASTTGDAMTQSQHF. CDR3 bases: TGTGCCAGCACCACAGGGGACGCGATGACTCAATCCCAGCATTTT.

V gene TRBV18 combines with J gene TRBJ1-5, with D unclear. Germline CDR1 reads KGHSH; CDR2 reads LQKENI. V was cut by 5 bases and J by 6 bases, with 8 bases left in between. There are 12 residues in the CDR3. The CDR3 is CASSEATQPQHF. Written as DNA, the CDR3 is TGTGCCAGCTCAGAGGCGACTCAGCCCCAGCATTTT.

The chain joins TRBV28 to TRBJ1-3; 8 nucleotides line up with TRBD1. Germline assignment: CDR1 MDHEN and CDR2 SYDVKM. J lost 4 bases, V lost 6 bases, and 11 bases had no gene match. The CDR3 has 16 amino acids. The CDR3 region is CASRLSRGLGGNTIYF. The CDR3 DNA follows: TGTGCCAGCAGACTGAGCAGGGGGCTCGGAGGAAACACCATATATTTT.

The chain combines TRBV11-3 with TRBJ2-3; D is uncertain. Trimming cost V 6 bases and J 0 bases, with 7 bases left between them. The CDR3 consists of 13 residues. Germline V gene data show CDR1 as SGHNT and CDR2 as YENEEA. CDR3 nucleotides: TGTGCCAGCAGGGATCTCAGCACAGATACGCAGTATTTT. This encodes CASRDLSTDTQYF.

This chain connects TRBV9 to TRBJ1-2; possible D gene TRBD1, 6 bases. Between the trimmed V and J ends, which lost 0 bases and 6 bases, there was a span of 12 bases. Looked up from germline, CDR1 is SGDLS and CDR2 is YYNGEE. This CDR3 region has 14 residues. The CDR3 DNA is TGTGCCAGCAGCGTAGTTGGAGGGGGGGATGGCTACACCTTC. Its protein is CASSVVGGGDGYTF.

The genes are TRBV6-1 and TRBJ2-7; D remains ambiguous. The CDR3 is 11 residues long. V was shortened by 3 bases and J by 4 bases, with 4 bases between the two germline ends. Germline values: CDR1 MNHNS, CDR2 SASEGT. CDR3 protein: CASSEGYEQYF. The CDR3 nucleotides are TGTGCCAGCAGTGAGGGTTACGAGCAGTACTTC.

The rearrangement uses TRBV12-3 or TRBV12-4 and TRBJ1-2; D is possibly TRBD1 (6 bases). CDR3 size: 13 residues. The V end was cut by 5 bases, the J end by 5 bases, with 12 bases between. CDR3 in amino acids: CASSRSTGYGYTF. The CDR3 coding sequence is TGTGCCAGCAGTCGAAGCACAGGGTATGGCTACACCTTC.

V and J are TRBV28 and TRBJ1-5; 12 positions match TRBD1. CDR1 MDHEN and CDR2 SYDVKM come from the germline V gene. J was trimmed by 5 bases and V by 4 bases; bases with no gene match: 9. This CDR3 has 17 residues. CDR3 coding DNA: TGTGCCAGCAGTTCTACCGGGACAGGGGGCGGTTATCAGCCCCAGCATTTT. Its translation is CASSSTGTGGGYQPQHF.

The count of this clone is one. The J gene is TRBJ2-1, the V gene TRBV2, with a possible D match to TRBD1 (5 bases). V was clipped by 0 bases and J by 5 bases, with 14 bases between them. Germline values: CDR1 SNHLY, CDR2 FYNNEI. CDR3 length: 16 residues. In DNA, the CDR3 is TGTGCCAGCAGTGAAGCGCTTCCAGGGTGGGACAATGAGCAGTTCTTC. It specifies CASSEALPGWDNEQFF.

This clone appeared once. CDR3 coding DNA: TGTGCCAGCAGTCCTGGGACAGCACTCTCTGGAAACACCATATATTTT. Its translation is CASSPGTALSGNTIYF. The J gene is TRBJ1-3, the V gene TRBV28, with TRBD1 matching 7 bases. Germline loops: CDR1 MDHEN, CDR2 SYDVKM. V was clipped by 5 bases and J by 0 bases; unmatched bases: 7. The CDR3 extends over 16 amino acids.

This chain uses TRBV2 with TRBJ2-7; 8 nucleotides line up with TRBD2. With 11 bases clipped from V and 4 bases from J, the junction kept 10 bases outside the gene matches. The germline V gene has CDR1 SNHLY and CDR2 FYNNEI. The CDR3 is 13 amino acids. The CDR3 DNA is TGTGCCTGGAGGAGCGGGGGTTCATACGAGCAGTACTTC. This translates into CAWRSGGSYEQYF.

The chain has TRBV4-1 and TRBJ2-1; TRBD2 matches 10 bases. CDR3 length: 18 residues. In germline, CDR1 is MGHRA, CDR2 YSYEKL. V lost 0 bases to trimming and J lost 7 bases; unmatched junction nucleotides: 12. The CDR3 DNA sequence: TGCGCCAGCAGCCAAGAGGGACCAGTCACTAGCGGGACAAATGAGCAGTTCTTC. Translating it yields CASSQEGPVTSGTNEQFF.

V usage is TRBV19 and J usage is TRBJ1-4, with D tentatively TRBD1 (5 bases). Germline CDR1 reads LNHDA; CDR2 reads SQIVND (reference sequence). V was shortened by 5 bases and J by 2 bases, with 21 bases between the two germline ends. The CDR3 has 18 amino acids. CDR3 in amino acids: CASSPGPGRWTTNEKLFF. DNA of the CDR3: TGTGCCAGTAGTCCCGGGCCAGGGCGGTGGACGACTAATGAAAAACTGTTTTTT.